This T cell receptor beta chain came from a study of cytomegalovirus exposure and HLA in healthy donors. Study results and caveats: Per a prior analysis, the majority of TCR beta V segments were productive roughly 87% or roughly 30% of the time.

This PCR relied on a set of 60 Vbeta primers and 13 Jbeta primers. Data came from immunoSEQ multiplex PCR; TCRdb stores just in-frame clones and leaves some out. The table shows tens of thousands of clones, with 75% to 80% occurring only once. This clone has only a few counts. Its antigen remains unknown. This CDR3 has 13 residues. In germline, CDR1 is SEHNR, CDR2 FQNEAQ (reference sequence). The V segment lost 2 bases and the J segment 15 bases; nucleotides outside the gene matches: 9. Sequenced: PBMCs. The receptor comes from a woman aged 35 to 49 in good health and CMV-seropositive. The chain couples TRBV7-9 to TRBJ2-1, with 8 bases aligning to TRBD2. In DNA, the CDR3 is TGTGCCAGCAGCTTAAGGGACGGGGGGGAGTGGTTCTTC. This encodes CASSLRDGGEWFF.